What follows are 20 T cell receptor beta chains derived from one specimen sequenced in a study of T cells in localized non-small cell lung cancer. Sequenced by immunoSEQ multiplex PCR; TCRdb stores in-frame clones only, minus some. This table has several thousand clones, around 41% appearing once. This specimen consisted of lung tumor tissue, obtained before any cancer treatment. Source of these receptors: a woman aged 40-69 years with stage I lung adenocarcinoma.

The V call is TRBV30, the J call TRBJ1-2; 9 bases line up with TRBD1. V lost 0 bases, J lost 8 bases, and 13 bases stayed unmatched. This CDR3 spans 16 amino acids. Germline V gene data show CDR1 as GTSNPN and CDR2 as SVGIG (reference sequence). CDR3 bases: TGTGCCTGGAGTGTACGGGACAGGGACCCAGGAGACGGCTACACCTTC. Protein: CAWSVRDRDPGDGYTF.

This clone was seen a handful of times. The V gene is TRBV5-1, the J gene TRBJ2-6; D is ambiguous. This CDR3 comprises 15 residues. Trimming shortened V by 4 bases and J by 0 bases, and 8 bases separated the two germline ends. Germline lookup yields CDR1 SGHRS and CDR2 YFSETQ. The CDR3 sequence: CASSLESSGANVLTF. CDR3 coding DNA: TGCGCCAGCAGCCTTGAAAGCTCTGGGGCCAACGTCCTGACTTTC.

The genes are TRBV5-1 and TRBJ1-2; D call uncertain. Germline V gene lookup returns CDR1 SGHRS and CDR2 YFSETQ. The length of the CDR3 is 16 residues. Trimming took off 4 bases at V and 1 base at J, with 17 bases between the two ends. This CDR3 is CASSQETVGVNYGYTF. The CDR3, as DNA: TGCGCCAGCAGCCAAGAAACGGTTGGGGTTAACTATGGCTACACCTTC.

In this sample, this clone is medium-sized. V gene TRBV6-8 combines with J gene TRBJ1-1, with TRBD1 identical over 8 bases. This CDR3 has 14 amino acids. From germline, CDR1 is MNHGY and CDR2 SAAAGT. The V gene end was trimmed by 6 bases and the J gene end by 6 bases; junction bases not matched to a gene: 9. The CDR3 DNA is TGTGCCAGCAGCCTTGGACAGGGCTCGGCTGAAGCTTTCTTT. Translated, it gives CASSLGQGSAEAFF.

This clone was counted a few times. The chain joins TRBV9 to TRBJ1-5, with no clear D. Germline CDR1 and CDR2: SGDLS and YYNGEE. The CDR3 sequence is 12 residues long. With 4 bases removed from V and 7 bases from J, the gap between germline ends came to 9 bases. The chain's CDR3 is CASSLSRQPQHF. In DNA, the CDR3 is TGTGCCAGCAGCTTATCCCGGCAGCCCCAGCATTTT.

A single count supports this clone. The V gene is TRBV19, the J gene TRBJ2-1, with 8 bases lining up with TRBD2. Germline values: CDR1 LNHDA, CDR2 SQIVND (reference sequence). The CDR3 runs to 15 residues. Trimming removed 4 bases from V and 3 bases from J; junction bases left unmatched: 5. The CDR3 reads CASSTREGLYNEQFF. Written as DNA, the CDR3 is TGTGCCAGTAGTACCCGGGAGGGCCTCTACAATGAGCAGTTCTTC.

V is TRBV30 and J is TRBJ1-2; D unclear. The germline V and J ends were trimmed by 6 bases and 0 bases, with 8 bases remaining between them. Germline V lookup: CDR1 GTSNPN, CDR2 SVGIG (reference sequence). CDR3 length: 12 residues. The CDR3 protein is CACPSTNYGYTF. As DNA, the CDR3 is TGTGCCTGTCCGAGCACTAACTATGGCTACACCTTC.

The DNA for the CDR3 is TGCAGCGTTCCCCGGGACAGGGGGCGAATCCATGGCTACACCTTC. The encoded protein is CSVPRDRGRIHGYTF. The V call is TRBV29-1, the J call TRBJ1-2; the match to TRBD1 covers 12 bases. This CDR3 is 15 amino acids long. The germline V gene has CDR1 SQVTM and CDR2 ANQGSEA. V was clipped by 5 bases and J by 6 bases; unmatched bases: 10.

The rearrangement links TRBV19 to TRBJ1-2; no firm D call. This CDR3 spans 13 amino acids. Between the trimmed V and J ends, which lost 7 bases and 4 bases, there was a span of 13 bases. Germline lookup yields CDR1 LNHDA and CDR2 SQIVND (reference sequence). For the CDR3, the DNA is TGTGCCAGTACCGTGTGGGAGGGCTATGGCTACACCTTC. Translated, it gives CASTVWEGYGYTF.

This clone was observed a single time. DNA for the CDR3: TGCGCCATCCGAATGGGAGGGTACAATGAGCAGTTCTTC. Translation gives CAIRMGGYNEQFF. The chain recombines TRBV10-2 with TRBJ2-1, with TRBD2 identical over 7 bases. CDR1 is WSHSY, CDR2 SAAADI, per germline. This CDR3 contains 13 residues. The J segment lost 4 bases and the V segment lost 10 bases, leaving 7 bases of the junction unmatched.

This rearrangement joins TRBV7-5 to TRBJ2-7. TRBV7-5 has pseudogene status. CDR3 length equals 15 residues. This CDR3 reads CASSRLGRDVDEQYF. CDR3 in DNA: TGTGCCAGCAGCCGGCTAGGACGGGACGTCGACGAGCAGTACTTC.

The chain is built from TRBV29-1 and TRBJ2-3; 12 bases agree with TRBD1. The germline V gene has CDR1 SQVTM and CDR2 ANQGSEA. CDR3 size: 16 residues. V lost 6 bases to trimming and J lost 4 bases; unmatched junction nucleotides: 11. The CDR3 nucleotides read TGCAGCGTAGAGAGATTAGGGACAGGGGGCGCAGATACGCAGTATTTT. Residues: CSVERLGTGGADTQYF.

The chain recombines TRBV19 with TRBJ2-7; no clear D gene. The CDR3 spans 13 residues. Germline V gene lookup returns CDR1 LNHDA and CDR2 SQIVND (reference sequence). V lost 0 bases and J lost 1, with 4 bases in between. The CDR3 DNA sequence: TGTGCCAGTAGTATAGACCCTTCCTACGAGCAGTACTTC. Amino acid sequence: CASSIDPSYEQYF.

The rearrangement uses TRBV28 and TRBJ2-3, with 7 nucleotides matching TRBD2. Germline V gives CDR1 MDHEN, CDR2 SYDVKM. J gave up 0 bases and V 1 base, and 10 bases lay outside the gene matches. The CDR3 extends over 18 amino acids. CDR3 in DNA: TGTGCCAGCAGTTTATTACTAGCGTGGGGGACTAGCACAGATACGCAGTATTTT. Protein: CASSLLLAWGTSTDTQYF.

Comment on this clone: At one end, the junction sequence differs from germline, possibly due to a read error. Different DNA sequences within this sample yield the same CDR3. The chain couples TRBV28 to TRBJ2-7; D gene ambiguous. The CDR3 covers 12 residues. Germline CDR1 reads MDHEN; CDR2 reads SYDVKM. In DNA form, the CDR3 reads TGTGCCAGCAGTCCGCCCCACTACGAGCAATACTTC. This sequence encodes CASSPPHYEQYF.

This clone was found a few times. The genes are TRBV28 and TRBJ2-1; TRBD2 matches 14 bases. This CDR3 contains 16 residues. The germline V gene has CDR1 MDHEN and CDR2 SYDVKM. J was trimmed by 9 bases and V by 6 bases; bases with no gene match: 10. CDR3 DNA: TGTGCCAGCAGCTACCCGGGACTAGCGGGAGTCTCTGAGCAGTTCTTC. It codes for CASSYPGLAGVSEQFF.

V is TRBV11-3 and J is TRBJ1-4; 8 nucleotides match TRBD1. The CDR3 length is 16 residues. The V gene's germline CDR1 is SGHNT and CDR2 YENEEA. Trimming took 3 bases from V and 8 from J; bases not matched to a gene: 11. The CDR3, as DNA: TGTGCCAGCAGCTTGGCTCTTCAGGGGGCAGGAGAAAAACTGTTTTTT. As protein: CASSLALQGAGEKLFF. The whole variable domain, remainder taken from reference TRBV11-3 and TRBJ1-4, is EAGVVQSPRYKIIEKKQPVAFWCNPISGHNTLYWYLQNLGQGPELLIRYENEEAVDDSQLPKDRFSAERLKGVDSTLKIQPAELGDSAVYLCASSLALQGAGEKLFFGSGTQLSVL.

This clone turned up a few times. This rearrangement joins TRBV29-1 to TRBJ2-7; TRBD2 might be the D (6 bases). Germline V CDR1 and CDR2: SQVTM, ANQGSEA. Trimming shortened V by 4 bases and J by 0 bases, and 7 bases separated the two germline ends. The CDR3 contains 12 residues. The DNA of the CDR3 is TGCAGCGTTGGGAGGGGCTCCTACGAGCAGTACTTC. Its translation is CSVGRGSYEQYF.

V usage is TRBV18 and J usage is TRBJ1-1; D gene ambiguous. Trimming stripped 6 bases from V and 0 bases from J, with 14 bases between. The CDR3 runs to 15 residues. From germline, CDR1 is KGHSH and CDR2 LQKENI. The CDR3 loop reads CASSSQARVNTEAFF. The CDR3 region has the DNA TGTGCCAGCTCGTCCCAGGCCAGAGTGAACACTGAAGCTTTCTTT.

This chain links TRBV25-1 with TRBJ2-1, with TRBD2 as a possible D gene (6 bases). The CDR3 runs to 14 residues. Germline V gene sequence: CDR1 MGHDK, CDR2 SYGVNS. Trimming took 1 base from V and 12 from J, leaving 16 bases between them. CDR3 sequence (DNA): TGTGCCAGCAGTGAATGGGAGGTTAGCCCCGGGCAGTTCTTC. This translates into CASSEWEVSPGQFF.